Included here is one TCR beta chain sequence, with context. From germline, CDR1 is SGHVS and CDR2 FQNEAQ. The CDR3 has 15 amino acids. V shed 5 bases, J shed 2 bases, and the junction held 7 bases outside the gene matches. This sample was taken from a study of T-cell memory formation after mild COVID-19. TCRdb reanalysed the 5' RACE reads using MiXCR and keeps one entry per CDR3 protein. The profile shows a few hundred thousand distinct CDR3 sequences, about 15% of them singletons. The chain is built from TRBV7-8 and TRBJ2-3; 7 bases align to TRBD1. Sample: PBMCs or a T cell subset sorted from them (not recorded which). The TCR comes from a man younger than 35 who had mild COVID-19 (a few samples of this study predate the infection). Cell type and time point are not known. The CDR3 protein is CASSPRDSPTDTQYF. The CDR3 DNA reads TGTGCCAGCAGCCCCCGGGACAGCCCCACAGATACGCAGTATTTT.